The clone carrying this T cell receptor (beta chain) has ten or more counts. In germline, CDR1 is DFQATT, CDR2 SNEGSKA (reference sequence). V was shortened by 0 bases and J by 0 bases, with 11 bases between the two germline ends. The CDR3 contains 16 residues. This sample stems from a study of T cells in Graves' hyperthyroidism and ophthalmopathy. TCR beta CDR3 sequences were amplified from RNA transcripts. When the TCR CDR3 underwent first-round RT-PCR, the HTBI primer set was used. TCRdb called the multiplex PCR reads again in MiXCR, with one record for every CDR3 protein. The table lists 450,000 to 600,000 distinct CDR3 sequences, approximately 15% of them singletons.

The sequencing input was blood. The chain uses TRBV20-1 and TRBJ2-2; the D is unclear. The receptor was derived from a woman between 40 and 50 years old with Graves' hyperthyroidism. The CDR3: CSARDLRFANTGELFF. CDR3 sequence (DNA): TGCAGTGCTAGAGATCTAAGGTTCGCGAACACCGGGGAGCTGTTTTTT.